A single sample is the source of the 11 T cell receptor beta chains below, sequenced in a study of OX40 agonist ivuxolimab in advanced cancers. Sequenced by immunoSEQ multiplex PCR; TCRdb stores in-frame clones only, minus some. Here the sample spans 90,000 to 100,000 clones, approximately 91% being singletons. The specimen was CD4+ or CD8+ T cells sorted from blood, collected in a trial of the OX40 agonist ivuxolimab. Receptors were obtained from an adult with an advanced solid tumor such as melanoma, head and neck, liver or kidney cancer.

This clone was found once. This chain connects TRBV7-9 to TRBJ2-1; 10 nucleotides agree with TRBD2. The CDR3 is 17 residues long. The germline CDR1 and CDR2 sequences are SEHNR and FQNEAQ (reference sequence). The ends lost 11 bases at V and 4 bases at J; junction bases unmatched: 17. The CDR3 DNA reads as TGTGCCGGTACCGGCGGACTAGCGGACTATTTGTACAATGAGCAGTTCTTC. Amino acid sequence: CAGTGGLADYLYNEQFF.

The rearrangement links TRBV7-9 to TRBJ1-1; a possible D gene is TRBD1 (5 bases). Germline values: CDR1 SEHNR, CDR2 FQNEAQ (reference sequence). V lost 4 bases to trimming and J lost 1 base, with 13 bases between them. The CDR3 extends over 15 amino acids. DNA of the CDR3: TGTGCCAGCAGCTCCCATGGGGCAGCGAACACTGAAGCTTTCTTT. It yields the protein CASSSHGAANTEAFF.

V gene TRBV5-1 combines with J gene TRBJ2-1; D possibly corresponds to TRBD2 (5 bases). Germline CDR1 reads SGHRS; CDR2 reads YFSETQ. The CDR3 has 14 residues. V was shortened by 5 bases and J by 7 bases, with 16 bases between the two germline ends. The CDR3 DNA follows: TGCGCCAGCAGAGGGTACCCCGGGAATAATGAGCAGTTCTTC. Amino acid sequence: CASRGYPGNNEQFF.

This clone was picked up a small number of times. The CDR3 spells CASSTRQGYTGELFF. The CDR3 region has the DNA TGCGCCAGCAGCACCAGGCAGGGTTACACCGGGGAGCTGTTTTTT. The chain combines TRBV5-1 with TRBJ2-2; TRBD1 might be the D (5 bases). Per germline, CDR1 SGHRS and CDR2 YFSETQ. The CDR3 is 15 residues long. V shed 4 bases and J shed 3 bases, with 13 bases lying between them.

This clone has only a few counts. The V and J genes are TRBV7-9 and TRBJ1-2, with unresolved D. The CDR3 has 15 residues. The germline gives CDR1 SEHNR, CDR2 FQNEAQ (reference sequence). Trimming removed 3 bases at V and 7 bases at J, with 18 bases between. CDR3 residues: CASSFDVTTGGGYTF. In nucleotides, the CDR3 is TGTGCCAGCAGCTTCGACGTGACAACTGGTGGTGGCTACACCTTC.

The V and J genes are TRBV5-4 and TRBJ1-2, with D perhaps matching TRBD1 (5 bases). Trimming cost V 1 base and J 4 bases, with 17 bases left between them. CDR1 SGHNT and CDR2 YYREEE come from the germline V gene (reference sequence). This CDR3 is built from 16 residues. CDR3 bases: TGTGCCAGCAGCTTGACACCTTCCAGGGTTTCCTATGGCTACACCTTC. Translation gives CASSLTPSRVSYGYTF.

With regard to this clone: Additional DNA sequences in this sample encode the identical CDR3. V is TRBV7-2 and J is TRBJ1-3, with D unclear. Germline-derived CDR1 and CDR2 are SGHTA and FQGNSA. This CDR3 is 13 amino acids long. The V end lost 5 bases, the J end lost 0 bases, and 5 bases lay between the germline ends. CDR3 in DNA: TGTGCCAGCAGCCCATCCTCTGGAAACACCATATATTTT. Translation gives CASSPSSGNTIYF.

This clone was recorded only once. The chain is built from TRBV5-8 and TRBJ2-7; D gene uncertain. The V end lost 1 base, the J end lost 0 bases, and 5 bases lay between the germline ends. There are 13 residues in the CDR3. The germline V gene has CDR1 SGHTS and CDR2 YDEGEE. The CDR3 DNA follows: TGTGCCAGCAGCTTGACAAACTCCTACGAGCAGTACGTC. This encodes CASSLTNSYEQYV.

The CDR3 bases are TGTGCCAGCAGTTCGGGACAGGGGGTCTCTAACTATGGCTACACCTTC. Its translation: CASSSGQGVSNYGYTF. The chain couples TRBV28 to TRBJ1-2; TRBD1 aligns across 11 bases. V lost 4 bases, J lost 0 bases, and 4 bases stayed unmatched. The CDR3 sequence is 16 residues long. Per the germline V gene, CDR1 is MDHEN and CDR2 is SYDVKM.

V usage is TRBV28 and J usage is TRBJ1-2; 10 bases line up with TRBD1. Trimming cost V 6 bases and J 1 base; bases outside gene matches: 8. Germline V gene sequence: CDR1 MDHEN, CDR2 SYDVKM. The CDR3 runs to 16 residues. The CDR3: CASSLSGTGVNYGYTF. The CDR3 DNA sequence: TGTGCCAGCAGCCTCTCCGGGACAGGGGTTAACTATGGCTACACCTTC.

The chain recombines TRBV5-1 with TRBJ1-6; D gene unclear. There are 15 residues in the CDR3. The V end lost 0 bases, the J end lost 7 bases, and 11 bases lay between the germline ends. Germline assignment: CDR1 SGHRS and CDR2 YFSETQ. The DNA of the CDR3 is TGCGCCAGCAGCTTGGGAGAGGGCTCAAATTCACCCCTCCACTTT. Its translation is CASSLGEGSNSPLHF.